The rows below give T cell receptor beta chains drawn from one sample of a study of cytomegalovirus exposure and HLA in healthy donors. Using immunoSEQ multiplex PCR, the repertoire was profiled, and TCRdb retains in-frame clones only, with some absent. The data hold about 67,000 clones, with 68% observed a single time. The sample was PBMCs. Receptors were obtained from a woman in her 30s in good health and CMV-seronegative. Each CDR3 is given with its conserved first and last residue. The D gene is left open where the match is weak. Expanded clones are given a class, and other clones once, few, many or no size at all.

.	.	TRBV7-8	TRBJ2-5	TGTGCCAGCAGCCCCCGGACCGGGGGACAAGAGACCCAGTACTTC	CASSPRTGGQETQYF
TRBD1	.	TRBV5-1	TRBJ1-2	TGCGCCAGCAGCCTGGACAGGGGAGGCGGAGGCTACACCTTC	CASSLDRGGGGYTF
.	.	TRBV6-6	TRBJ2-7	TGTGCCAGCAGTTACCGGGGTGGGGGGGCTAGGGAGCAGTACTTC	CASSYRGGGAREQYF
.	.	TRBV2	TRBJ1-4	TGTGCCAGCAGTGAAGGGGCCAGGGCTGGTGAAAAACTGTTTTTT	CASSEGARAGEKLFF
.	.	TRBV5-6	TRBJ2-7	TGTGCCAGCAGCTTTTTGGGAGGCGGACAGGCCTACGAGCAGTACTTC	CASSFLGGGQAYEQYF
TRBD1	.	TRBV10-3	TRBJ2-7	TGTGCCATCTCTCCCGGGACAGGGGCCTACGAGCAGTACTTC	CAISPGTGAYEQYF
.	.	TRBV5-4	TRBJ1-2	TGTGCCAGCAGCCGGATCCTCCCAGAAGGTTCCAGGGGTGGCTACACCTTC	CASSRILPEGSRGGYTF
.	.	TRBV19	TRBJ2-3	TGTGCCAGTAGTTCGCGCTTGGGGGGAGATACGCAGTATTTT	CASSSRLGGDTQYF
TRBD1	few	TRBV25-1	TRBJ1-1	TGTGCCAGCACCATTCGGGACAGGGGCGACACTGAAGCTTTCTTT	CASTIRDRGDTEAFF
TRBD1	.	TRBV7-2	TRBJ2-3	TGTGCCAGCAGCGTCGGGACAGGGGAAGATACGCAGTATTTT	CASSVGTGEDTQYF
.	.	TRBV6-5	TRBJ1-5	TGTGCCAGCCGCGGTGATTATAGCAATCAGCCCCAGCATTTT	CASRGDYSNQPQHF
TRBD1	.	TRBV19	TRBJ1-1	TGTGCCAGTAGTATGGGGACAGGAAGATACACTGAAGCTTTCTTT	CASSMGTGRYTEAFF
TRBD1	.	TRBV5-1	TRBJ2-5	TGCGCCAGCAGCTCTCCGGGACAGGGGTTGGAGACCCAGTACTTC	CASSSPGQGLETQYF
.	.	TRBV6-6	TRBJ2-2	TGTGCCAGCAGGCAGGGGGGCAGGGGGGACACCGGGGAGCTGTTTTTT	CASRQGGRGDTGELFF
.	.	TRBV6-6	TRBJ1-4	TGTGCCAGCAGTTACCCGGGGGATAATGAAAAACTGTTTTTT	CASSYPGDNEKLFF
.	.	TRBV2	TRBJ2-7	TGTGCCAGCAGGGAAACCCCTAGATCCTACGAGCAGTACTTC	CASRETPRSYEQYF
TRBD1	few	TRBV27	TRBJ2-5	TGTGCCAGCAGCCCTTCGACAGGGAGCCAAGAGACCCAGTACTTC	CASSPSTGSQETQYF
TRBD1	.	TRBV19	TRBJ2-7	TGTGCCAGTAGTCTCCGACAGGGGCCATACGAGCAGTACTTC	CASSLRQGPYEQYF
.	.	TRBV11-3	TRBJ2-7	TGTGCCAGCAGCTTAGACCCGAGCTCCTACGAGCAGTACTTC	CASSLDPSSYEQYF
TRBD2	.	TRBV6-5	TRBJ2-3	TGTGCCAGCAGTACCCTTCAGCGGGGGATAGATACGCAGTATTTT	CASSTLQRGIDTQYF
TRBD1	.	TRBV10-3	TRBJ2-3	TGTGCCATCAGTGAGCTACCCCAAGTGGGACAGGTAGGATCAACGAGTGATACGCAGTATTTT	CAISELPQVGQVGSTSDTQYF
TRBD1	few	TRBV11-2	TRBJ2-7	TGTGCCAGCAGCTTAGGGACAGGGGGCAGCGAGCAGTACTTC	CASSLGTGGSEQYF